The 30 T cell receptor beta chains below were found in one sample sequenced in a study of cytomegalovirus exposure and HLA in healthy donors. Primers: 60 Vbeta forward and 13 Jbeta reverse. This table comes from immunoSEQ multiplex PCR, and its TCRdb copy is limited to in-frame clones, with some not included. The sample has about 130,000 clones, around 80% seen once. The sequencing input was PBMCs. The receptor set was obtained from a young man in good health and CMV-seronegative.

The rearrangement uses TRBV9 and TRBJ1-5; TRBD1 matches at 7 bases. The V gene's germline CDR1 is SGDLS and CDR2 YYNGEE. This CDR3 contains 15 residues. V was clipped by 0 bases and J by 2 bases; unmatched bases: 2. CDR3 in amino acids: CASSVGQGRNQPQHF. The CDR3 DNA reads as TGTGCCAGCAGCGTAGGACAGGGACGCAATCAGCCCCAGCATTTT.

The chain joins TRBV6-5 to TRBJ1-5; perhaps TRBD1 as D (5 bases). V was pared by 6 bases and J by 0 bases, with 9 bases between. From germline, CDR1 is MNHEY and CDR2 SVGAGI. The CDR3 consists of 14 residues. CDR3 sequence reads: CASSRDHSNQPQHF. The CDR3 DNA is TGTGCCAGCAGCAGGGATCATAGCAATCAGCCCCAGCATTTT.

The chain has TRBV5-4 and TRBJ2-1, with 9 bases identical to TRBD2. V lost 3 bases, J lost 4 bases, and 8 bases stayed unmatched. Germline CDR1 SGHNT, CDR2 YYREEE (reference sequence). The CDR3 covers 16 residues. The CDR3 sequence: CASSSLSGGFYNEQFF. CDR3 sequence (DNA): TGTGCCAGCAGCTCCCTGAGCGGGGGGTTTTACAATGAGCAGTTCTTC.

This chain joins TRBV4-3 and TRBJ2-2; D ambiguous. There are 14 residues in the CDR3. The germline V and J ends were trimmed by 1 base and 7 bases, with 10 bases remaining between them. Germline V gives CDR1 LGHNA, CDR2 YSLEER. In DNA, the CDR3 is TGCGCCAGCAGCCAAGCCCTCAGGATCGGGGAGCTGTTTTTT. Its protein product is CASSQALRIGELFF.

This clone was detected once. The chain couples TRBV4-1 to TRBJ1-1, with D perhaps TRBD1 (6 bases). Germline lookup yields CDR1 MGHRA and CDR2 YSYEKL. V was trimmed by 1 base and J by 6 bases, leaving 12 bases between them. CDR3 length equals 14 residues. For the CDR3, the DNA is TGCGCCAGCAGCCAAGGACAGGCGACCTCTGAAGCTTTCTTT. Its protein product is CASSQGQATSEAFF.

V and J are TRBV18 and TRBJ1-2; 7 nucleotides match TRBD1. The CDR3 spans 15 residues. V was clipped by 3 bases and J by 6 bases; unmatched bases: 10. The germline gives CDR1 KGHSH, CDR2 LQKENI. CDR3 bases: TGTGCCAGCTCACCCAAAACTGACAGGGCGGATGGCTACACCTTC. This encodes CASSPKTDRADGYTF.

The CDR3: CASSLTGRGTEAFF. The DNA for the CDR3 is TGTGCCAGCAGCTTGACCGGTAGAGGCACTGAAGCTTTCTTT. V usage is TRBV5-4 and J usage is TRBJ1-1; D gene uncertain. CDR1 is SGHNT and CDR2 is YYREEE in the germline V gene (reference sequence). The CDR3 has 14 amino acids. V lost 1 base and J 4 bases, leaving 11 bases between the germline ends. The full variable domain, completed using reference TRBV5-4 and TRBJ1-1, is ETGVTQSPTHLIKTRGQQVTLRCSSQSGHNTVSWYQQALGQGPQFIFQYYREEENGRGNFPPRFSGLQFPNYSSELNVNALELDDSALYLCASSLTGRGTEAFFGQGTRLTVV.

A single count supports this clone. This sequence joins TRBV28 and TRBJ1-5; D remains ambiguous. The CDR3 is 14 residues long. The ends were cut back, 2 bases at V and 3 bases at J, with 8 bases in the middle. Germline CDR1 reads MDHEN; CDR2 reads SYDVKM. The CDR3 DNA follows: TGTGCCAGCAGTTTAACACAGTACAATCAGCCCCAGCATTTT. It specifies CASSLTQYNQPQHF.

This clone was detected once. The chain joins TRBV7-2 to TRBJ1-1; no firm D call. The CDR3 consists of 15 residues. Germline loops: CDR1 SGHTA, CDR2 FQGNSA. V lost 4 bases and J 4 bases, leaving 16 bases between the germline ends. The CDR3: CASSSDSAGSTEAFF. The CDR3 bases are TGTGCCAGCAGCTCCGATAGTGCAGGTTCCACTGAAGCTTTCTTT.

This clone is categorized as medium-sized. The rearrangement links TRBV21-1 to TRBJ2-6; the table's D call TRBD2 went unverified against the DNA. TRBV21-1 is assigned pseudogene status. This CDR3 has 14 amino acids. DNA of the CDR3: TGTGCCAGCAGCAACCCGTCTGGGGCCAACGTCCTGACTTTC. This gives the protein CASSNPSGANVLTF.

A word on this clone: The sample has other DNA sequences that encode this CDR3 too. The chain carries TRBV30 and TRBJ2-3; 9 bases match TRBD2. J was trimmed by 0 bases and V by 3 bases; bases with no gene match: 1. From germline, CDR1 is GTSNPN and CDR2 SVGIG (reference sequence). The CDR3 spans 14 residues. The CDR3 reads CAWRLAGSTDTQYF. CDR3 bases: TGTGCCTGGAGGCTAGCGGGGAGCACAGATACGCAGTATTTT. Complete variable domain (other parts from reference TRBV30 and TRBJ2-3): SQTIHQWPATLVQPVGSPLSLECTVEGTSNPNLYWYRQAAGRGLQLLFYSVGIGQISSEVPQNLSASRPQDRQFILSSKKLLLSDSGFYLCAWRLAGSTDTQYFGPGTRLTVL.

The genes are TRBV30 and TRBJ2-2; no reliable D call. CDR1 and CDR2 from the germline V gene are GTSNPN and SVGIG (reference sequence). There are 12 residues in the CDR3. With 3 bases removed from V and 1 base from J, the gap between germline ends came to 3 bases. For the CDR3, the DNA is TGTGCCTGGAGCAAGAACACCGGGGAGCTGTTTTTT. Translation gives CAWSKNTGELFF.

As DNA, the CDR3 is TGTGCCAGCAGCCAAGACAGGGTTTTTTTTACCTCTGGGGCCAACGTCCTGACTTTC. Its translation is CASSQDRVFFTSGANVLTF. The chain joins TRBV4-2 to TRBJ2-6; D may be TRBD1 (5 bases). This CDR3 is 19 amino acids long. Germline CDR1 reads LGHNA; CDR2 reads YNFKEQ. Trimming pared 0 bases from V and 0 bases from J, leaving 15 bases between.

This clone is a singleton in its sample. This chain connects TRBV5-1 to TRBJ2-1; 8 positions agree with TRBD2. Germline trimming cut 1 base from V and 6 bases from J; bases unmatched to any gene: 3. The CDR3 extends over 14 amino acids. The germline CDR1 and CDR2 sequences are SGHRS and YFSETQ. The CDR3 is CASSLIAGGNEQFF. The CDR3 DNA sequence: TGCGCCAGCAGCTTGATTGCGGGAGGCAATGAGCAGTTCTTC. Using reference TRBV5-1 and TRBJ2-1 for the parts outside the CDR3, the full variable domain is KAGVTQTPRYLIKTRGQQVTLSCSPISGHRSVSWYQQTPGQGLQFLFEYFSETQRNKGNFPGRFSGRQFSNSRSEMNVSTLELGDSALYLCASSLIAGGNEQFFGPGTRLTVL.

This clone was detected only once. The genes are TRBV19 and TRBJ1-1; TRBD1 matches 7 bases. Germline V gene lookup returns CDR1 LNHDA and CDR2 SQIVND (reference sequence). The CDR3 consists of 15 residues. V lost 6 bases and J lost 0; bases outside the gene matches: 7. CDR3 in amino acids: CASSLGGTVNTEAFF. Here the CDR3 DNA reads TGTGCCAGTAGCCTCGGAGGGACAGTGAACACTGAAGCTTTCTTT.

In nucleotides, the CDR3 is TGTGCCATCAGTGAGTCTCCAACAGTCTCCTACGAGCAGTACTTC. Its translation: CAISESPTVSYEQYF. The chain is built from TRBV10-3 and TRBJ2-7, with D uncertain. V lost 0 bases and J lost 0, with 9 bases in between. This CDR3 region has 15 residues. Germline V lookup: CDR1 ENHRY, CDR2 SYGVKD.

This clone has a single count. The V call is TRBV5-1, the J call TRBJ1-2; the D gene is possibly TRBD1 (5 bases). The germline CDR1 and CDR2 sequences are SGHRS and YFSETQ. CDR3 size: 13 residues. V was clipped by 1 base and J by 3 bases, with 7 bases between them. The CDR3 spells CASSLRGDYGYTF. In nucleotides, the CDR3 is TGCGCCAGCAGCTTGCGGGGGGACTATGGCTACACCTTC.

V gene TRBV18 combines with J gene TRBJ1-1; D uncertain. The CDR3 loop spans 15 amino acids. Germline assignment: CDR1 KGHSH and CDR2 LQKENI. Trimming took off 2 bases at V and 7 bases at J, with 17 bases between the two ends. The CDR3 DNA reads TGTGCCAGCTCACCAGAGGCTCTAGCGGGGATTGAAGCTTTCTTT. This translates into CASSPEALAGIEAFF.

V gene TRBV6-5 combines with J gene TRBJ2-7; no definite D call. The CDR3 totals 11 residues. The V and J ends lost 5 bases and 5 bases respectively, with 7 bases between them. Germline assignment: CDR1 MNHEY and CDR2 SVGAGI. The DNA of the CDR3 is TGTGCCAGCAGTAGCGTCCACGAGCAGTACTTC. This codes for CASSSVHEQYF.

This clone was counted a single time. This chain connects TRBV5-8 to TRBJ1-2; 7 nucleotides match TRBD1. The CDR3 has 15 residues. Germline CDR1 is SGHTS and CDR2 is YDEGEE. V dropped 3 bases and J dropped 8; count of bases not matched to a gene: 13. The CDR3 DNA sequence: TGTGCCAGCAGCTCGGGACAGATCCTCGCAGCGGGCTACACCTTC. It translates to CASSSGQILAAGYTF.

The J gene is TRBJ1-3, the V gene TRBV7-9; 7 positions agree with TRBD1. The V gene end was trimmed by 3 bases and the J gene end by 0 bases; junction bases not matched to a gene: 5. Germline loops: CDR1 SEHNR, CDR2 FQNEAQ (reference sequence). The CDR3 extends over 16 amino acids. Here the CDR3 reads CASSLLGTASGNTIYF. CDR3 sequence (DNA): TGTGCCAGCAGCTTGCTCGGGACAGCCTCTGGAAACACCATATATTTT.

J is TRBJ1-1 and V is TRBV11-1; D not certain. V was pared by 0 bases and J by 1 base, with 3 bases between. Germline V gene sequence: CDR1 SGHAT, CDR2 FQDESV (reference sequence). The CDR3 sequence is 13 residues long. The CDR3 loop reads CASSLARNTEAFF. The CDR3 DNA follows: TGTGCCAGCAGCTTAGCCAGGAACACTGAAGCTTTCTTT.

The rearrangement links TRBV18 to TRBJ1-4, with D maybe TRBD1 (6 bases). The CDR3 is 17 amino acids. Looked up from germline, CDR1 is KGHSH and CDR2 is LQKENI. Deletions cut 6 bases from V and 0 bases from J, with 17 bases between. CDR3 in DNA: TGTGCCAGCTCGCCTACAGGGAGCTTCCCAACTAATGAAAAACTGTTTTTT. Translated: CASSPTGSFPTNEKLFF. Supplemented by reference TRBV18 and TRBJ1-4, the full variable domain reads NAGVMQNPRHLVRRRGQEARLRCSPMKGHSHVYWYRQLPEEGLKFMVYLQKENIIDESGMPKERFSAEFPKEGPSILRIQQVVRGDSAAYFCASSPTGSFPTNEKLFFGSGTQLSVL.

The chain combines TRBV6-5 with TRBJ1-1, with D possibly being TRBD1 (6 bases). Germline V CDR1 and CDR2: MNHEY, SVGAGI. The germline V and J ends were trimmed by 6 bases and 1 base, with 12 bases remaining between them. This CDR3 is built from 14 residues. CDR3 coding DNA: TGTGCCAGCAGGGAACAGGGAGCGAACACTGAAGCTTTCTTT. Its translation: CASREQGANTEAFF.

The chain links TRBV7-9 to TRBJ2-5; a weak D match, TRBD2 (5 bases). Trimming left V 5 bases short and J 7 bases short, with 8 bases between. This CDR3 comprises 11 residues. Germline V gene sequence: CDR1 SEHNR, CDR2 FQNEAQ (reference sequence). The CDR3 coding sequence is TGTGCCAGCAGCACTGGAGGGACCCAGTACTTC. This codes for CASSTGGTQYF.

V and J are TRBV6-4 and TRBJ2-1, with D possibly being TRBD2 (7 bases). The germline CDR1 and CDR2 sequences are MRHNA and SNTAGT. The length of the CDR3 is 16 residues. Trimming removed 0 bases at V and 2 bases at J, with 11 bases between. CDR3 DNA sequence: TGTGCCAGCAGTGACTCGAACGGGGGGCCCTACAATGAGCAGTTCTTC. It codes for CASSDSNGGPYNEQFF.

The J gene is TRBJ2-5, the V gene TRBV29-1; 7 bases match TRBD2. The DNA end favors TRBJ2-7, so the J call may be wrong. CDR1 is SQVTM, CDR2 ANQGSEA, per germline. The CDR3 has 13 residues. CDR3 loop: CSVGPRGDYEQYF. Here the CDR3 DNA reads TGCAGCGTTGGCCCTCGGGGGGACTACGAGCAGTACTTC.

J is TRBJ1-5 and V is TRBV2, with 8 bases matching TRBD1. The CDR3 runs 15 residues. From germline, CDR1 is SNHLY and CDR2 FYNNEI. Trimming at V came to 5 bases and at J to 1 base, leaving 4 bases not matched to a gene. CDR3 in DNA: TGTGCCAGCAGTCAGGACAGGGTGAGCAATCAGCCCCAGCATTTT. Its protein is CASSQDRVSNQPQHF. Full variable domain (rest looked up from reference TRBV2 and TRBJ1-5): EPEVTQTPSHQVTQMGQEVILRCVPISNHLYFYWYRQILGQKVEFLVSFYNNEISEKSEIFDDQFSVERPDGSNFTLKIRSTKLEDSAMYFCASSQDRVSNQPQHFGDGTRLSIL.

The chain links TRBV7-2 to TRBJ2-7, with a tentative D call TRBD1 (5 bases). CDR3 length equals 13 residues. The V end lost 5 bases, the J end lost 0 bases, and 8 bases lay between the germline ends. Germline CDR1 and CDR2: SGHTA and FQGNSA. This CDR3 reads CASSHDSSYEQYF. The CDR3 DNA sequence: TGTGCCAGCAGCCACGACAGCTCCTACGAGCAGTACTTC. The complete variable domain, with remaining parts taken from reference TRBV7-2 and TRBJ2-7, reads GAGVSQSPSNKVTEKGKDVELRCDPISGHTALYWYRQSLGQGLEFLIYFQGNSAPDKSGLPSDRFSAERTGGSVSTLTIQRTQQEDSAVYLCASSHDSSYEQYFGPGTRLTVT.

The sample holds one count of this clone. The chain employs TRBV7-9 and TRBJ1-4; D is unclear. V was clipped by 5 bases and J by 8 bases, with 18 bases between them. Germline V gene sequence: CDR1 SEHNR, CDR2 FQNEAQ (reference sequence). CDR3 length: 15 amino acids. The CDR3 spells CASSDRRGEEEKLFF. The CDR3 nucleotides read TGTGCCAGCAGCGACCGACGAGGAGAGGAGGAAAAACTGTTTTTT. Using reference TRBV7-9 and TRBJ1-4 for the parts outside the CDR3, the full variable domain is DTGVSQNPRHKITKRGQNVTFRCDPISEHNRLYWYRQTLGQGPEFLTYFQNEAQLEKSRLLSDRFSAERPKGSFSTLEIQRTEQGDSAMYLCASSDRRGEEEKLFFGSGTQLSVL.